This TCR beta chain emerged from a study of blood T cells in healthy people across ages. Notes on the study in general: Versus aged donors, long-lived donors had higher diversity and more naive CD4+ cells. Getting older went along with TCR beta diversity per million T cells dropping roughly linearly.

A second PCR of 7 to 11 cycles used a sample-barcoded 5' primer and a J-beta primer mix. TCRdb recomputed calls from the 5' RACE reads with MiXCR, one row per CDR3 protein. The profile covers hundreds of thousands of distinct CDR3 sequences, with around 49% appearing a single time and under 35% taken by the ten largest. Germline CDR1 reads MNHEY; CDR2 reads SMNVEV (reference sequence). V was pared by 3 bases and J by 1 base, with 10 bases between. The length of the CDR3 is 15 residues. About this clonotype: Its antigen remains unidentified.

Input material: blood. The TCR comes from a woman aged 55-69 years in good health. V is TRBV27 and J is TRBJ2-1; no definite D call. CDR3: CASSFSRLSYNEQFF. The CDR3 DNA sequence: TGTGCCAGCAGTTTTTCGCGTTTATCCTACAATGAGCAGTTCTTC.